This entry lists 9 T cell receptor beta chains sequenced from one sample in a study of vaccination effects on CD4 cells after COVID-19 (dated by TCRdb to about 2022). After roughly 11 days of culture, CD4+ T cells were isolated with the EasySep CD4+ T cell isolation kit. Each participant received two doses of an mRNA SARS-CoV-2 vaccine, either BNT162b2 or mRNA-1273. These receptors have no known antigen. The library relied on the immunoSEQ multiplex PCR assay. Drawn from immuneACCESS, this table holds only the in-frame rearrangements with V and J called that TCRdb kept. Clones are partly lost; checked studies trace under half to an unresolved V gene and leave the rest unexplained. This sample has fewer than 75,000 clones in its table, and roughly 80% of those were observed once. The ten largest clones capture 2.4% of the sample. Here the sequenced sample was CD4+ T cells from PBMCs cultured without peptide, taken after COVID-19 vaccination. These TCRs come from a human donor who received a COVID-19 vaccine.

The CDR3 coding sequence is TGTGCCAGCTCACCCCCCGCGGGTCAGCCCCAGCATTTT. Protein: CASSPPAGQPQHF. V and J are TRBV18 and TRBJ1-5; unclear D gene. This CDR3 has 13 amino acids. In germline, CDR1 is KGHSH, CDR2 LQKENI. V was cut by 3 bases and J by 6 bases, with 9 bases left in between.

The sample holds a few counts of this clone. The chain has TRBV24-1 and TRBJ2-7; D call uncertain. The V gene's germline CDR1 is KGHDR and CDR2 SFDVKD. The CDR3 has 12 amino acids. Trimming removed 5 bases at V and 3 bases at J, with 7 bases between. Here the CDR3 DNA reads TGTGCCACCAGTGTACAGCTCTACGAGCAGTACGTC. Amino acids: CATSVQLYEQYV.

V and J are TRBV19 and TRBJ1-6; 7 bases are shared with TRBD1. The CDR3 extends over 15 amino acids. Trimming took 2 bases from V and 10 from J; bases not matched to a gene: 8. Per germline, CDR1 LNHDA and CDR2 SQIVND (reference sequence). The chain's CDR3 is CASSITGTESSPLHF. CDR3 coding DNA: TGTGCCAGTAGTATAACCGGGACAGAGTCATCACCCCTCCACTTT.

V usage is TRBV27 and J usage is TRBJ2-1; TRBD2 matches at 8 bases. Germline V gene lookup returns CDR1 MNHEY and CDR2 SMNVEV (reference sequence). The CDR3 spans 15 residues. The J segment lost 5 bases and the V segment lost 2 bases, leaving 5 bases of the junction unmatched. The CDR3 region is CASSLRRGENNEQFF. The CDR3 DNA is TGTGCCAGCAGTTTAAGGCGGGGGGAAAACAATGAGCAGTTCTTC.

J is TRBJ2-6 and V is TRBV7-9; 9 bases align to TRBD1. V shed 5 bases and J 0 bases; nucleotides not matched to a gene: 5. The CDR3 is 17 amino acids. CDR1 and CDR2 (germline): SEHNR, FQNEAQ (reference sequence). CDR3 residues: CASSRGDRASGANVLTF. The CDR3 DNA is TGTGCCAGCAGCAGGGGGGACAGGGCCTCTGGGGCCAACGTCCTGACTTTC.

CDR3 residues: CASSVVLGIGELFF. The CDR3 DNA is TGTGCCAGCAGCGTAGTACTAGGAATCGGGGAGCTGTTTTTT. The genes are TRBV9 and TRBJ2-2; tentatively, D is TRBD2 (5 bases). CDR3 length: 14 amino acids. Germline V gene lookup returns CDR1 SGDLS and CDR2 YYNGEE. V was shortened by 0 bases and J by 7 bases, with 10 bases between the two germline ends.

The chain links TRBV27 to TRBJ1-6; D is unclear. V was pared by 2 bases and J by 7 bases, with 12 bases between. Germline loops: CDR1 MNHEY, CDR2 SMNVEV (reference sequence). The CDR3 has 15 amino acids. CDR3 nucleotides: TGTGCCAGCAGTTTAAAGTCGGTCGGGAATTCACCCCTCCACTTT. Protein: CASSLKSVGNSPLHF.

This rearrangement joins TRBV18 to TRBJ1-4, with 8 bases aligning to TRBD1. The CDR3 consists of 18 residues. Germline trimming cut 4 bases from V and 0 bases from J; bases unmatched to any gene: 10. Germline CDR1 KGHSH, CDR2 LQKENI. The CDR3 region is CASSRTTGAHTTNEKLFF. The CDR3 coding sequence is TGTGCCAGCTCACGCACGACAGGGGCTCATACAACTAATGAAAAACTGTTTTTT.

The sample holds a few counts of this clone. V usage is TRBV19 and J usage is TRBJ1-5; TRBD1 aligns across 10 bases. Losses at the gene ends were 5 bases for V and 6 bases for J; bases not matched to a gene: 7. Looked up from germline, CDR1 is LNHDA and CDR2 is SQIVND (reference sequence). The CDR3 sequence is 15 residues long. The CDR3 coding sequence is TGTGCCAGTAGTTCGACAGGGGGCCGCGGTCAGCCCCAGCATTTT. Protein: CASSSTGGRGQPQHF.